These 32 T cell receptor beta chains were all obtained from the same sample, sequenced in a study of vaccination and CD4 T cells after COVID-19. Treatment reported: roughly ten-day PBMC culture with coronavirus spike peptide pools or control peptides (ViraFEST assay). These receptors have no known antigen. Sequencing of the DNA from cultured CD4+ T cells was carried out with the Oncomine TCR Beta short-read assay. Via MiXCR, TCRdb re-called the PCR reads, giving one row per CDR3 protein. This sample has some 18,000 distinct CDR3 sequences, with 29% found just once. Material: cultured CD4+ T cells from blood. These receptors all come from a human donor with COVID-19.

This chain uses TRBV6-2 or TRBV6-3 with TRBJ2-7, with unresolved D. Trimming left V 9 bases short and J 0 bases short, with 15 bases between. This CDR3 comprises 14 residues. Germline V gene sequence: CDR1 MNHEY, CDR2 SVGEGT. CDR3 bases: TGTGCCAGTACCCGTGGCTCTTTCTCCTACGAGCAGTACTTC. As protein: CASTRGSFSYEQYF.

This clonotype has only a few counts. The chain uses TRBV12-3 or TRBV12-4 and TRBJ1-2; D is perhaps TRBD1 (6 bases). V lost 3 bases and J 4 bases, leaving 9 bases between the germline ends. The CDR3 sequence is 13 residues long. Written as DNA, the CDR3 is TGTGCCAGCAGTTTCGACAGGACCTATGGCTACACCTTC. This gives the protein CASSFDRTYGYTF.

This chain joins TRBV11-3 and TRBJ1-1; TRBD1 is a possible D gene (5 bases). The CDR3 spans 16 residues. Trimming took off 0 bases at V and 5 bases at J, with 16 bases between the two ends. Germline V gene lookup returns CDR1 SGHNT and CDR2 YENEEA. CDR3 loop: CASSLDSPGRPTEAFF. CDR3 DNA sequence: TGTGCCAGCAGCTTAGATTCCCCAGGGCGCCCAACTGAAGCTTTCTTT.

This chain uses TRBV20-1 with TRBJ2-5; unclear D gene. The CDR3 runs to 11 residues. From germline, CDR1 is DFQATT and CDR2 SNEGSKA (reference sequence). Trimming took off 1 base at V and 4 bases at J, with 4 bases between the two ends. CDR3 DNA sequence: TGCAGTGCTAGAGTTGCAGAGACCCAGTACTTC. As protein: CSARVAETQYF.

This clonotype has only a few counts. The chain is built from TRBV6-1 and TRBJ2-1, with D tentatively TRBD1 or TRBD2 (5 bases each). The germline CDR1 and CDR2 sequences are MNHNS and SASEGT. The germline V and J ends were trimmed by 5 bases and 6 bases, with 17 bases remaining between them. CDR3 length: 15 amino acids. CDR3 residues: CASSTGGGRPNEQFF. For the CDR3, the DNA is TGTGCCAGCAGTACCGGTGGGGGTCGGCCCAATGAGCAGTTCTTC.

The chain joins TRBV28 to TRBJ1-5; D possibly corresponds to TRBD1 (6 bases). The germline V and J ends were trimmed by 4 bases and 2 bases, with 6 bases remaining between them. This CDR3 contains 13 residues. Per the germline V gene, CDR1 is MDHEN and CDR2 is SYDVKM. The CDR3 bases are TGTGCCAGCAGTTCAGGGGGCAATCAGCCCCAGCATTTT. Its protein is CASSSGGNQPQHF.

This clonotype has only a few counts. The rearrangement links TRBV7-2 to TRBJ2-3, with no clear D. Trimming cost V 3 bases and J 1 base, with 8 bases left between them. The CDR3 totals 14 residues. CDR1 and CDR2 from the germline V gene are SGHTA and FQGNSA. Here the CDR3 DNA reads TGTGCCAGCAGCTTCATAGTGGGCACAGATACGCAGTATTTT. It translates to CASSFIVGTDTQYF. Combining the CDR3 with reference TRBV7-2 and TRBJ2-3 gives the whole variable domain GAGVSQSPSNKVTEKGKDVELRCDPISGHTALYWYRQSLGQGLEFLIYFQGNSAPDKSGLPSDRFSAERTGGSVSTLTIQRTQQEDSAVYLCASSFIVGTDTQYFGPGTRLTVL.

This clonotype was counted only a few times. The rearrangement joins TRBV10-3 to TRBJ1-3; no clear D. Between the trimmed V and J ends, which lost 4 bases and 0 bases, there was a span of 16 bases. Germline V gene lookup returns CDR1 ENHRY and CDR2 SYGVKD. The CDR3 sequence is 17 residues long. Here the CDR3 reads CAISAANVGSSGNTIYF. Here the CDR3 DNA reads TGTGCCATCAGTGCCGCAAACGTGGGCAGCTCTGGAAACACCATATATTTT.

The gene calls are TRBV6-1 and TRBJ2-3; D is undetermined. Trimming stripped 8 bases from V and 2 bases from J, with 8 bases between. This CDR3 region has 12 residues. Per germline, CDR1 MNHNS and CDR2 SASEGT. CDR3 in DNA: TGTGCCAGCCGGTTGGACACAGATACGCAGTATTTT. Amino acid sequence: CASRLDTDTQYF.

The chain has TRBV5-1 and TRBJ2-1, with no clear D. CDR1 and CDR2 from the germline V gene are SGHRS and YFSETQ. The CDR3 spans 16 residues. V was shortened by 0 bases and J by 4 bases, with 14 bases between the two germline ends. CDR3 loop: CASSLEAGSAYNEQFF. CDR3 coding DNA: TGCGCCAGCAGCTTGGAGGCAGGATCCGCTTACAATGAGCAGTTCTTC.

Only a few counts were recorded for this clonotype. The chain links TRBV5-4 to TRBJ2-7; no firm D call. Looked up from germline, CDR1 is SGHNT and CDR2 is YYREEE (reference sequence). The CDR3 contains 15 residues. V was clipped by 4 bases and J by 4 bases, with 18 bases between them. CDR3 residues: CASSPPGVEAYEQYF. The DNA for the CDR3 is TGTGCCAGCAGCCCGCCTGGGGTGGAAGCGTACGAGCAGTACTTC.

This chain links TRBV25-1 with TRBJ1-4; maybe TRBD1 (5 bases). V lost 6 bases, J lost 3 bases, and 14 bases lay in between. Germline CDR1 and CDR2: MGHDK and SYGVNS. This CDR3 is 15 amino acids long. CDR3 sequence (DNA): TGTGCCAGCAGCCCCCTGGGGGGAGCTAATGAAAAACTGTTTTTT. Protein sequence: CASSPLGGANEKLFF.

This clonotype is labeled medium-sized. V gene TRBV6-4 combines with J gene TRBJ1-6; D uncertain. The CDR3 is 13 residues long. Germline V gives CDR1 MRHNA, CDR2 SNTAGT. V was trimmed by 6 bases and J by 9 bases, leaving 12 bases between them. CDR3 DNA: TGTGCCAGCAGGGAGACCGTCGGTTCACCCCTCCACTTT. This translates into CASRETVGSPLHF.

The V call is TRBV15, the J call TRBJ1-3; no firm D call. CDR3 length: 14 amino acids. V was shortened by 8 bases and J by 4 bases, with 15 bases between the two germline ends. CDR1 LNHNV and CDR2 YYDKDF come from the germline V gene (reference sequence). The CDR3 region is CATAQAISGNTIYF. The CDR3 DNA reads as TGTGCCACCGCCCAAGCTATCTCCGGAAACACCATATATTTT. The full variable domain, with the rest looked up from reference TRBV15 and TRBJ1-3, is DAMVIQNPRYQVTQFGKPVTLSCSQTLNHNVMYWYQQKSSQAPKLLFHYYDKDFNNEADTPDNFQSRRPNTSFCFLDIRSPGLGDTAMYLCATAQAISGNTIYFGEGSWLTVV.

The rearrangement joins TRBV30 to TRBJ1-5; D perhaps matches TRBD1 (6 bases). V was trimmed by 4 bases and J by 0 bases, leaving 10 bases between them. This CDR3 contains 14 residues. CDR1 is GTSNPN and CDR2 is SVGIG in the germline V gene (reference sequence). The CDR3 bases are TGTGCCTGGAAAGCGGACAGTAGCAATCAGCCCCAGCATTTT. It specifies CAWKADSSNQPQHF.

Here the CDR3 reads CATATGYEQYF. The CDR3 DNA reads TGTGCCACCGCGACAGGGTACGAGCAGTACTTC. The chain combines TRBV19 with TRBJ2-7, with 7 bases identical to TRBD1. Losses at the gene ends were 10 bases for V and 4 bases for J; bases not matched to a gene: 4. Germline values: CDR1 LNHDA, CDR2 SQIVND (reference sequence). This CDR3 is 11 amino acids long.

This clonotype was counted once. The J gene is TRBJ2-1, the V gene TRBV7-2; the match to TRBD2 covers 9 bases. V shed 6 bases, J shed 3 bases, and the junction held 3 bases outside the gene matches. Looked up from germline, CDR1 is SGHTA and CDR2 is FQGNSA. This CDR3 comprises 14 residues. The chain's CDR3 is CASSLSGGYNEQFF. The CDR3 nucleotides are TGTGCCAGCAGTCTTAGCGGGGGCTACAATGAGCAGTTCTTC.

Remarks on this clonotype: This may stem from a read error, because a much larger clone lies one nucleotide away. The V and J genes are TRBV7-2 and TRBJ2-2; the D gene is possibly TRBD1 (7 bases). This CDR3 comprises 15 residues. Germline V CDR1 and CDR2: SGHTA, FQGNSA. In nucleotides, the CDR3 is TGTGCCAGCAGCCTTAGTACTACAGGGGCCGGGGGGCTGTTTTTT. Its protein product is CASSLSTTGAGGLFF.

The gene calls are TRBV5-6 and TRBJ1-5; tentative D call: TRBD1 (6 bases). The CDR3 loop spans 14 amino acids. V was cut by 1 base and J by 6 bases, with 11 bases left in between. CDR1 and CDR2 from the germline V gene are SGHDT and YYEEEE. CDR3 nucleotide sequence: TGTGCCAGCAGCTTGAAAGGGGGGTTTCAGCCCCAGCATTTT. This codes for CASSLKGGFQPQHF.

The sample holds a few counts of this clonotype. The chain joins TRBV24-1 to TRBJ2-3; a possible D gene is TRBD1 (6 bases). Trimming took 0 bases from V and 2 from J, leaving 8 bases between them. Germline CDR1 KGHDR, CDR2 SFDVKD. The CDR3 runs to 15 residues. CDR3 sequence (DNA): TGTGCCACCAGTGATTTGACAGGGACCACAGATACGCAGTATTTT. This gives the protein CATSDLTGTTDTQYF.

The chain is built from TRBV20-1 and TRBJ1-2; tentative D call: TRBD1 (6 bases). CDR3 length equals 15 residues. The V end was cut by 0 bases, the J end by 8 bases, with 19 bases between. Per the germline V gene, CDR1 is DFQATT and CDR2 is SNEGSKA (reference sequence). The CDR3 sequence: CSARDPGVGTGGYTF. CDR3 bases: TGCAGTGCTAGAGACCCAGGGGTGGGTACTGGGGGCTACACCTTC.

There are a few counts of this clonotype. The chain couples TRBV6-2 or TRBV6-3 to TRBJ2-1; no reliable D call. CDR1 is MNHEY, CDR2 SVGEGT, per germline. Trimming took 3 bases from V and 5 from J, leaving 8 bases between them. CDR3 length equals 13 residues. CDR3 nucleotide sequence: TGTGCCAGCAGTTATTGGGCCAACAATGAGCAGTTCTTC. Its translation: CASSYWANNEQFF.

The chain combines TRBV12-3 or TRBV12-4 with TRBJ1-6; no reliable D call. This CDR3 contains 13 residues. Deletions cut 3 bases from V and 5 bases from J, with 5 bases between. The CDR3 DNA sequence: TGTGCCAGCAGTTTTGGCAATAATTCACCCCTCCACTTT. It is translated as CASSFGNNSPLHF.

This clonotype was found a few times. This chain's CDR3 is CASSLRGLAGEQETQYF. CDR3 bases: TGTGCCAGCAGCTTAAGGGGACTAGCGGGGGAGCAAGAGACCCAGTACTTC. The gene calls are TRBV11-1 and TRBJ2-5, with 14 bases identical to TRBD2. CDR1 SGHAT and CDR2 FQDESV come from the germline V gene (reference sequence). With 2 bases clipped from V and 2 bases from J, the junction kept 4 bases outside the gene matches. The CDR3 is 17 amino acids.

The genes are TRBV28 and TRBJ2-3; 8 bases are a match to TRBD2. Germline trimming cut 8 bases from V and 5 bases from J; bases unmatched to any gene: 9. CDR3 length: 14 residues. Germline lookup yields CDR1 MDHEN and CDR2 SYDVKM. The CDR3 bases are TGTGCCAGCCTAGGGGGGACTAGAGTAGATACGCAGTATTTT. Amino acids: CASLGGTRVDTQYF.

The rearrangement links TRBV4-2 to TRBJ1-2; D uncertain. The CDR3 has 15 amino acids. CDR1 LGHNA and CDR2 YNFKEQ come from the germline V gene. V was shortened by 1 base and J by 5 bases, with 14 bases between the two germline ends. The CDR3 reads CASSQVPQLLYGYTF. The CDR3 DNA reads TGTGCCAGCAGCCAAGTTCCCCAGCTCTTATATGGCTACACCTTC.

The V and J genes are TRBV7-9 and TRBJ2-3, with D possibly being TRBD1 (5 bases). Germline CDR1 SEHNR, CDR2 FQNEAQ (reference sequence). CDR3 size: 15 residues. V gave up 5 bases and J gave up 0 bases, with 12 bases separating them. The CDR3 sequence: CASSPRDTSTDTQYF. As DNA, the CDR3 is TGTGCCAGCAGCCCCAGGGATACTAGCACAGATACGCAGTATTTT.

CDR3 in amino acids: CASSFRTSGGLQYF. The CDR3 DNA is TGTGCCAGCAGTTTTCGGACTAGCGGGGGGCTTCAGTATTTT. The chain is built from TRBV6-2 or TRBV6-3 and TRBJ2-3, with 14 bases aligning to TRBD2. Losses at the gene ends were 4 bases for V and 12 bases for J; bases not matched to a gene: 6. The CDR3 is 14 amino acids. Germline V gene sequence: CDR1 MNHEY, CDR2 SVGEGT.

This clonotype was counted between two and nine times. The gene calls are TRBV5-1 and TRBJ2-3; 7 nucleotides align to TRBD2. Germline V gene lookup returns CDR1 SGHRS and CDR2 YFSETQ. The J segment lost 3 bases and the V segment lost 0 bases, leaving 7 bases of the junction unmatched. This CDR3 is 16 amino acids long. The CDR3 here is CASSLEVGRGTDTQYF. The DNA of the CDR3 is TGCGCCAGCAGCTTGGAGGTAGGGCGGGGGACAGATACGCAGTATTTT.

The J gene is TRBJ2-6, the V gene TRBV6-1, with 12 positions matching TRBD1. The V and J ends lost 3 bases and 2 bases, in that order; junction bases with no gene match: 5. CDR3 length: 18 residues. Germline CDR1 and CDR2: MNHNS and SASEGT. The CDR3 bases are TGTGCCAGCAGTGAGACGGGACAGGGGGCGCCTGGGGCCAACGTCCTGACTTTC. As protein: CASSETGQGAPGANVLTF.

This clonotype appeared a few times. The chain carries TRBV7-9 and TRBJ1-1; D remains ambiguous. Germline values: CDR1 SEHNR, CDR2 FQNEAQ (reference sequence). The CDR3 length is 13 residues. Trimming pared 4 bases from V and 11 bases from J, leaving 17 bases between. CDR3 sequence (DNA): TGTGCCAGCAGCTCGATGAGCGAACAAGGCGCTTTCTTT. Its protein product is CASSSMSEQGAFF.

The genes are TRBV2 and TRBJ1-5; D ambiguous. Between the trimmed V and J ends, which lost 6 bases and 2 bases, there was a span of 11 bases. The CDR3 totals 14 residues. Germline CDR1 is SNHLY and CDR2 is FYNNEI. The CDR3 loop is CASSPFGGNQPQHF. CDR3 bases: TGTGCCAGCAGCCCCTTTGGAGGCAATCAGCCCCAGCATTTT.